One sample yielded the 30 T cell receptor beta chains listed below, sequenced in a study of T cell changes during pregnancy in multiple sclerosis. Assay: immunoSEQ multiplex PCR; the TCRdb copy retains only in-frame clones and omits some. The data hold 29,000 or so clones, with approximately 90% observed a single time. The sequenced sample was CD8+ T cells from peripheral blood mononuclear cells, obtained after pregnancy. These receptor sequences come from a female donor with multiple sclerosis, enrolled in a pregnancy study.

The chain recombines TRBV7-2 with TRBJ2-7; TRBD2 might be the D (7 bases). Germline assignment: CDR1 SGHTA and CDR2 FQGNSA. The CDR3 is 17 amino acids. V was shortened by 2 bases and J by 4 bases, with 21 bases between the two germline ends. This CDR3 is CASSLWEGGPVEYEQYF. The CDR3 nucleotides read TGTGCCAGCAGCTTATGGGAGGGGGGGCCGGTGGAATACGAGCAGTACTTC.

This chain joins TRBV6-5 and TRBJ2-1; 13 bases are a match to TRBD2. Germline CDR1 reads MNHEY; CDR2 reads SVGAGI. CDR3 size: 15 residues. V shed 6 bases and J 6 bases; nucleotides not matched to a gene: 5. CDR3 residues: CASSPGTSGINEQFF. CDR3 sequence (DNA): TGTGCCAGCAGCCCAGGGACTAGCGGGATCAATGAGCAGTTCTTC.

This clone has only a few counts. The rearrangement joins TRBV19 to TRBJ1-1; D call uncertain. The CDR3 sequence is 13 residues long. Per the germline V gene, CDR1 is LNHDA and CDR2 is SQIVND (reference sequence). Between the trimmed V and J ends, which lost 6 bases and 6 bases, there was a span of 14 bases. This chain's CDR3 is CASSESGIAEAFF. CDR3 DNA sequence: TGTGCCAGTAGCGAGAGCGGGATCGCTGAAGCTTTCTTT.

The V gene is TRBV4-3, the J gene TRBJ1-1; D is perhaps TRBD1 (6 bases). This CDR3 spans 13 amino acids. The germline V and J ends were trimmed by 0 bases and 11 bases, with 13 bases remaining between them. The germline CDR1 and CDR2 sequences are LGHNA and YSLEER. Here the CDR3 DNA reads TGCGCCAGCAGCCAAGAGGACAGTAGATTGGCTTTCTTT. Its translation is CASSQEDSRLAFF.

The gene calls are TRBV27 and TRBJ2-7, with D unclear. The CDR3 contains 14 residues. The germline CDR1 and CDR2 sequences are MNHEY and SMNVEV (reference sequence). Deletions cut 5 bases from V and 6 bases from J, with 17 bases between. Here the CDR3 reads CASSQGTAAGEQYF. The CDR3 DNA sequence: TGTGCCAGCAGTCAAGGCACAGCTGCAGGCGAGCAGTACTTC.

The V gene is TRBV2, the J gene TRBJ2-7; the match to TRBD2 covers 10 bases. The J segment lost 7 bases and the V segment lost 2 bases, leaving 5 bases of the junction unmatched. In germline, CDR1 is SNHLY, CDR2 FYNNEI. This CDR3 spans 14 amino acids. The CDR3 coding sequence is TGTGCCAGCAGTGAACTAGCGGGAGAATATGAGCAGTACTTC. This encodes CASSELAGEYEQYF.

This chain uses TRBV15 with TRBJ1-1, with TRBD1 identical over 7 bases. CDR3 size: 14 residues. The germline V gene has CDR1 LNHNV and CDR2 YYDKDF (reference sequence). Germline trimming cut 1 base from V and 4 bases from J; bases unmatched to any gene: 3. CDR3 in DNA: TGTGCCACCAGCAGAGCAGGGGGAGGCACTGAAGCTTTCTTT. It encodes CATSRAGGGTEAFF. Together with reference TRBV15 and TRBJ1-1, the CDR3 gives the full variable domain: DAMVIQNPRYQVTQFGKPVTLSCSQTLNHNVMYWYQQKSSQAPKLLFHYYDKDFNNEADTPDNFQSRRPNTSFCFLDIRSPGLGDTAMYLCATSRAGGGTEAFFGQGTRLTVV.

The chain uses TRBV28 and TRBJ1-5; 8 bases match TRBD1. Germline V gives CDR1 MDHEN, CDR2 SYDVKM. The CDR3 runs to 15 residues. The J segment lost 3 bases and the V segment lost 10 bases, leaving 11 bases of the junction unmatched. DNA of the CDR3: TGTGCCACCGACGAGGGACAGGACTTCAATCAGCCCCAGCATTTT. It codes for CATDEGQDFNQPQHF.

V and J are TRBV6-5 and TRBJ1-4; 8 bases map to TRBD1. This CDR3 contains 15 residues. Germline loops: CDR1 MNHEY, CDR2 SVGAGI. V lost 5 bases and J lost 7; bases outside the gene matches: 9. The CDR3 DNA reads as TGTGCCAGCAGTCCGAGGACAGGGTCTGGTGAAAAACTGTTTTTT. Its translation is CASSPRTGSGEKLFF.

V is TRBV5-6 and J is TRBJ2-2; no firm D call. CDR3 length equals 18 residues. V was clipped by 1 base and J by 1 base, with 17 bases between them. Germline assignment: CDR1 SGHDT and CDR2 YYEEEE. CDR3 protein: CASSLYSQARQNTGELFF. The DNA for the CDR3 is TGTGCCAGCAGCTTGTATTCTCAGGCTCGCCAGAACACCGGGGAGCTGTTTTTT.

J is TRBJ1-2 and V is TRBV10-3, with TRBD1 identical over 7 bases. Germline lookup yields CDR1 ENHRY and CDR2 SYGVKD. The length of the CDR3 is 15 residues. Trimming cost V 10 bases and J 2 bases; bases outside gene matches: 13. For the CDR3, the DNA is TGTGCCAGCTGGGACAGCCAAAATTGGAACTATGGCTACACCTTC. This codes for CASWDSQNWNYGYTF.

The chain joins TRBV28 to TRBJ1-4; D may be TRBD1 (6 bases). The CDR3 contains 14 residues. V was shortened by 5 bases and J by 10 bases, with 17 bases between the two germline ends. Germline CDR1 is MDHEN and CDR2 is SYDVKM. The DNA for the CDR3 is TGTGCCAGCAGTCAGGACAGCTTCGCGGGAAAACTGTTTTTT. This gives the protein CASSQDSFAGKLFF.

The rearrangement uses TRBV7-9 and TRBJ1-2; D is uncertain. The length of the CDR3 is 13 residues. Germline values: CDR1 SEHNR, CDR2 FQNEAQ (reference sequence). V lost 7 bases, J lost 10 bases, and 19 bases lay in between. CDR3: CASTLLPGRYYTF. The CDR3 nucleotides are TGTGCCAGCACTCTACTACCGGGGAGGTACTACACCTTC.

The DNA for the CDR3 is TGCGCCAGCAGCTTTCCAGACGAGGGCACAGATACGCAGTATTTT. It codes for CASSFPDEGTDTQYF. V is TRBV5-1 and J is TRBJ2-3; no clear D gene. Germline V gene data show CDR1 as SGHRS and CDR2 as YFSETQ. The V end was cut by 2 bases, the J end by 1 base, with 11 bases between. This CDR3 is built from 15 residues.

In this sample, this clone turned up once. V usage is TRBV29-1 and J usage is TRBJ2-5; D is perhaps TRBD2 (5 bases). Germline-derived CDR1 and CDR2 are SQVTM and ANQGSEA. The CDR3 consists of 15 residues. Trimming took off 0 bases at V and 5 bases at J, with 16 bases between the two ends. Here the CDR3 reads CSVEDPGREDETQYF. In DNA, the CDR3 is TGCAGCGTTGAAGATCCCGGCCGGGAAGATGAGACCCAGTACTTC.

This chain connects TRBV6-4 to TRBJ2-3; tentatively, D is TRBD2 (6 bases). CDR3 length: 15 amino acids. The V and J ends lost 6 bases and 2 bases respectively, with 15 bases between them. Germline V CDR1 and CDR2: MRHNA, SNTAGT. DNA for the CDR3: TGTGCCAGCAGCGACCGAGCGGGTGCCACAGATACGCAGTATTTT. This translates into CASSDRAGATDTQYF.

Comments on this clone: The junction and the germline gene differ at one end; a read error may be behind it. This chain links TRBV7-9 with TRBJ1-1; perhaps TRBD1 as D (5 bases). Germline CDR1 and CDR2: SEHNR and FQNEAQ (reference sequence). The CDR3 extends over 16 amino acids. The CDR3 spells CASSLAPGDLKTEAFF. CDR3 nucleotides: TGTGCCAGCAGCTTAGCGCCGGGGGATTTGAAGACTGAAGCTTTCTTT. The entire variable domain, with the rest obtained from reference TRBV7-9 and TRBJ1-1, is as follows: DTGVSQNPRHKITKRGQNVTFRCDPISEHNRLYWYRQTLGQGPEFLTYFQNEAQLEKSRLLSDRFSAERPKGSFSTLEIQRTEQGDSAMYLCASSLAPGDLKTEAFFGQGTRLTVV.

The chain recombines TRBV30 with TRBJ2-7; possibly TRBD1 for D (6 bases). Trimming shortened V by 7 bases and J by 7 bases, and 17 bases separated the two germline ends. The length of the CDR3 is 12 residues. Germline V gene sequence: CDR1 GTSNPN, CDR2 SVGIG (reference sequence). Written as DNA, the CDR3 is TGTGCCTACGCCCGCACAGGGTGGGAGCAGTACTTC. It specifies CAYARTGWEQYF.

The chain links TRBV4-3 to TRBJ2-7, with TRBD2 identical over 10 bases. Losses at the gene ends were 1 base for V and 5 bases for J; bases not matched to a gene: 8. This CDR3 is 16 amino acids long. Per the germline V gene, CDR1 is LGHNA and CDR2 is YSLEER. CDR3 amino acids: CASSQGPSGSPHEQYF. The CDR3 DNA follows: TGCGCCAGCAGCCAAGGCCCTAGCGGGAGTCCCCACGAGCAGTACTTC.

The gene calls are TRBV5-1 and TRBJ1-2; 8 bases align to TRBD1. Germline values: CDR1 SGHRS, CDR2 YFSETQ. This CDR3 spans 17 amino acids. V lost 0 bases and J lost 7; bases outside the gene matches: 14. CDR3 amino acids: CASSLDGQGSFVGGYTF. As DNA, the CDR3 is TGCGCCAGCAGCTTGGATGGACAGGGCAGTTTTGTCGGTGGCTACACCTTC.

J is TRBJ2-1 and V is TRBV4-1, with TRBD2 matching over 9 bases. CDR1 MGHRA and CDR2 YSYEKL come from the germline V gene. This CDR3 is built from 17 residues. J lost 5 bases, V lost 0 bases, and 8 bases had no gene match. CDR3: CASSQDLASGTNNEQFF. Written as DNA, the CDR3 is TGCGCCAGCAGCCAAGATCTGGCTAGCGGGACCAACAATGAGCAGTTCTTC.

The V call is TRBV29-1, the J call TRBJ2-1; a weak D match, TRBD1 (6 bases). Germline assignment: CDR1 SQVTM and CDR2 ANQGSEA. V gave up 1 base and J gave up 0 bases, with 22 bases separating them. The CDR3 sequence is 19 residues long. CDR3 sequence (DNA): TGCAGCGTTGAAGGAGAAAGGACAGAAATTTCACCCTCCTACAATGAGCAGTTCTTC. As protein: CSVEGERTEISPSYNEQFF.

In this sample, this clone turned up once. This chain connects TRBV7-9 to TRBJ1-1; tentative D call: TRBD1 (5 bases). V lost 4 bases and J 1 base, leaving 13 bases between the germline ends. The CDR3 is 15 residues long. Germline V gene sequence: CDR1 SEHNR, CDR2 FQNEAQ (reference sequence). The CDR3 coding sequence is TGTGCCAGCAGCTCCTGGGGAGGGACGAACACTGAAGCTTTCTTT. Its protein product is CASSSWGGTNTEAFF.

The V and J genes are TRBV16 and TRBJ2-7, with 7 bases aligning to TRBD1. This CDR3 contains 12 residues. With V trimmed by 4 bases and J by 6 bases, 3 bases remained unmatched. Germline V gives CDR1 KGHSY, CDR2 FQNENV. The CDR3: CASSLGTAEQYF. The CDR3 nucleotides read TGTGCCAGCAGCCTAGGGACAGCCGAGCAGTACTTC.

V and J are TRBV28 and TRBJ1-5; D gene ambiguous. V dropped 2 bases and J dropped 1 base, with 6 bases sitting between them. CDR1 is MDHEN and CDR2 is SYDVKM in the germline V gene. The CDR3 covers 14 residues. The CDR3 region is CASSLRGSNQPQHF. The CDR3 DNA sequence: TGTGCCAGCAGTTTAAGAGGGAGCAATCAGCCCCAGCATTTT.

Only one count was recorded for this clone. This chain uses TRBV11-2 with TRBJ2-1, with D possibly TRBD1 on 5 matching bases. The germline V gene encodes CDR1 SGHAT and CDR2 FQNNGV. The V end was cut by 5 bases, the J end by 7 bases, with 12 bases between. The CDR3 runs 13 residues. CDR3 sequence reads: CASSHEQANEQFF. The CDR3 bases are TGTGCCAGCAGCCATGAACAGGCGAATGAGCAGTTCTTC.

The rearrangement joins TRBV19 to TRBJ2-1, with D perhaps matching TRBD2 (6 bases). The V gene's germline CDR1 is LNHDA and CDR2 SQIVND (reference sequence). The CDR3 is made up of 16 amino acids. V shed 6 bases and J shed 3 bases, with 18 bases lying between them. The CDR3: CASSPTLSGFYNEQFF. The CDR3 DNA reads TGTGCCAGTAGCCCTACCCTTAGCGGTTTCTACAATGAGCAGTTCTTC.

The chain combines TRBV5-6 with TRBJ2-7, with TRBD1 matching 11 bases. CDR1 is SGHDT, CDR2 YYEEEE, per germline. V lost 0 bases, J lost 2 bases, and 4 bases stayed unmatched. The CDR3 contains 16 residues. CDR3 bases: TGTGCCAGCAGCTTGGCCTCGGGACAGGGGGCCTACGAGCAGTACTTC. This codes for CASSLASGQGAYEQYF. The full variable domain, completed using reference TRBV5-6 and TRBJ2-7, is DAGVTQSPTHLIKTRGQQVTLRCSPKSGHDTVSWYQQALGQGPQFIFQYYEEEERQRGNFPDRFSGHQFPNYSSELNVNALLLGDSALYLCASSLASGQGAYEQYFGPGTRLTVT.

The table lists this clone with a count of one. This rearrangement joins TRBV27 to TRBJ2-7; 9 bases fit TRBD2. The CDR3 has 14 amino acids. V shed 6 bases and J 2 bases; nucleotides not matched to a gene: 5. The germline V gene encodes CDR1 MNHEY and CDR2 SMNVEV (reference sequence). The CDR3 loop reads CASSTGLATYEQYF. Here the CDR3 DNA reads TGTGCCAGCAGCACCGGACTAGCGACCTACGAGCAGTACTTC.

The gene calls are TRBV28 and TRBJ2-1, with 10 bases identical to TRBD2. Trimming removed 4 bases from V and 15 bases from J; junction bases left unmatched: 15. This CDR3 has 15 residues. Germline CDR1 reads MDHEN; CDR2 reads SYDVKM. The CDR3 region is CASSCPYQREGVRFF. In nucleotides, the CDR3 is TGTGCCAGCAGTTGCCCATACCAGCGGGAGGGCGTACGGTTCTTC.